Following are 27 T cell receptor beta chains from one sample sequenced in a study of blood T cell repertoires in COVID-19 (dated by TCRdb to 2019 to 2021). The method behind the library was the immunoSEQ multiplex PCR assay. Not all clones reach the TCRdb copy of this immuneACCESS table, which keeps in-frame sequences only. Checked studies attribute under half of the gap to unresolved V genes and leave the rest unexplained. This sample is represented by about 57,000 clones; approximately 90% of them were singletons. Roughly 21% of the sample is held by the ten biggest clonotypes. Sequencing input: peripheral blood. The receptors originated from a woman aged 80 or over with COVID-19, enrolled during active disease.

The chain has TRBV6-5 and TRBJ1-3; no firm D call. Trimming removed 7 bases from V and 1 base from J, with 11 bases in between. Germline assignment: CDR1 MNHEY and CDR2 SVGAGI. This CDR3 comprises 14 residues. CDR3 sequence (DNA): TGTGCCAGCAACTCCCGGGGATCTGGAAACACCATATATTTT. This codes for CASNSRGSGNTIYF.

The genes are TRBV10-1 and TRBJ2-1; tentatively, D is TRBD1 (6 bases). Per the germline V gene, CDR1 is WNHNN and CDR2 is SYGVQD (reference sequence). This CDR3 spans 14 amino acids. Trimming removed 4 bases at V and 10 bases at J, with 17 bases between. The DNA for the CDR3 is TGCGCCAGCAGTGCGTTAGCGCAGGGGAACGAGCAGTTCTTC. This codes for CASSALAQGNEQFF.

V usage is TRBV3-1 (or the pseudogene TRBV3-2) and J usage is TRBJ2-5, with 8 bases lining up with TRBD1. V shed 1 base, J shed 4 bases, and the junction held 5 bases outside the gene matches. CDR3 length equals 15 residues. The V gene's germline CDR1 is LGHDT and CDR2 YNNKEL (reference sequence). The CDR3 here is CASSQGGRGRETQYF. In DNA form, the CDR3 reads TGTGCCAGCAGCCAAGGGGGCAGGGGGCGAGAGACCCAGTACTTC.

The chain joins TRBV6-4 to TRBJ2-1; 13 bases map to TRBD2. CDR1 is MRHNA, CDR2 SNTAGT, per germline. This CDR3 spans 19 amino acids. J lost 0 bases, V lost 6 bases, and 11 bases had no gene match. CDR3: CASSPPTSGGDSSYNEQFF. The CDR3 DNA follows: TGTGCCAGCAGCCCCCCAACTAGCGGGGGGGACAGCTCCTACAATGAGCAGTTCTTC.

This clone has just one count. The chain links TRBV30 to TRBJ1-5; no reliable D call. In germline, CDR1 is GTSNPN, CDR2 SVGIG (reference sequence). The CDR3 loop spans 14 amino acids. V lost 5 bases and J 7 bases, leaving 18 bases between the germline ends. The CDR3 loop reads CAWGPGLVEQPQHF. As DNA, the CDR3 is TGTGCCTGGGGTCCCGGGTTGGTCGAGCAGCCCCAGCATTTT.

This clone was seen a single time. V usage is TRBV5-1 and J usage is TRBJ2-3, with a weak D call TRBD2 (6 bases). Trimming cost V 9 bases and J 0 bases, with 17 bases left between them. The germline gives CDR1 SGHRS, CDR2 YFSETQ. This CDR3 has 15 residues. CDR3 residues: CATSPSGPSTDTQYF. As DNA, the CDR3 is TGCGCCACCTCACCGAGCGGGCCGAGCACAGATACGCAGTATTTT. The whole variable domain, filled in from reference TRBV5-1 and TRBJ2-3, reads KAGVTQTPRYLIKTRGQQVTLSCSPISGHRSVSWYQQTPGQGLQFLFEYFSETQRNKGNFPGRFSGRQFSNSRSEMNVSTLELGDSALYLCATSPSGPSTDTQYFGPGTRLTVL.

Details on this clone: Other DNA variants within this sample encode the same CDR3. The V gene is TRBV18, the J gene TRBJ2-1, with a possible D match to TRBD1 (6 bases). CDR3 length equals 14 residues. The V gene lost 0 bases and the J gene lost 4 bases, with 7 bases spanning the gap. Germline lookup yields CDR1 KGHSH and CDR2 LQKENI. In DNA form, the CDR3 reads TGTGCCAGCTCACCACCTGGACAGTACAATGAGCAGTTCTTC. Translating gives CASSPPGQYNEQFF.

Details on this clone: An end of the junction does not agree with germline; a read error may underlie this. Other nucleotide sequences in the sample specify the same CDR3. The gene calls are TRBV3-1 (or the pseudogene TRBV3-2) and TRBJ2-5; a possible D gene is TRBD2 (6 bases). This CDR3 spans 17 amino acids. Germline assignment: CDR1 LGHDT and CDR2 YNNKEL (reference sequence). CDR3 nucleotide sequence: TGTGCCAGCAGCCAAGATCTTGGGGCGGGAACACAAGAAACCCAGTACTTC. Protein sequence: CASSQDLGAGTQETQYF.

This chain joins TRBV27 and TRBJ2-1; perhaps TRBD2 as D (6 bases). V shed 6 bases and J shed 0 bases, with 15 bases lying between them. Germline-derived CDR1 and CDR2 are MNHEY and SMNVEV (reference sequence). There are 16 residues in the CDR3. CDR3 DNA: TGTGCCAGCAGCCCCCGGTGGGGGGTCTCCTACAATGAGCAGTTCTTC. Amino acid sequence: CASSPRWGVSYNEQFF.

V gene TRBV6-5 combines with J gene TRBJ1-2, with 10 nucleotides matching TRBD1. Germline CDR1 reads MNHEY; CDR2 reads SVGAGI. This CDR3 has 15 residues. J gave up 6 bases and V 6 bases, and 10 bases lay outside the gene matches. CDR3 sequence (DNA): TGTGCCAGCAGGACAGGGGGCGTTTTTTCGCATGGCTACACCTTC. Translation gives CASRTGGVFSHGYTF.

The gene calls are TRBV5-1 and TRBJ2-2; D possibly corresponds to TRBD1 (6 bases). CDR1 SGHRS and CDR2 YFSETQ come from the germline V gene. The V end lost 0 bases, the J end lost 5 bases, and 11 bases lay between the germline ends. There are 15 residues in the CDR3. CDR3 in amino acids: CASSLAAQGTGELFF. CDR3 bases: TGCGCCAGCAGCTTGGCGGCTCAGGGGACCGGGGAGCTGTTTTTT.

The V gene is TRBV6-5, the J gene TRBJ1-1, with a tentative D call TRBD1 (6 bases). This CDR3 has 16 amino acids. V was trimmed by 0 bases and J by 5 bases, leaving 16 bases between them. In germline, CDR1 is MNHEY, CDR2 SVGAGI. This chain's CDR3 is CASSYSRGGRGTEAFF. CDR3 coding DNA: TGTGCCAGCAGTTACTCAAGGGGGGGCCGAGGGACTGAAGCTTTCTTT.

The chain has TRBV2 and TRBJ1-1; 8 bases align to TRBD1. Germline lookup yields CDR1 SNHLY and CDR2 FYNNEI. CDR3 length equals 13 residues. The V and J ends lost 7 bases and 5 bases, in that order; junction bases with no gene match: 6. CDR3 sequence reads: CASTGQGFTEAFF. The CDR3 DNA reads as TGTGCCAGCACCGGACAGGGCTTTACTGAAGCTTTCTTT.

The J gene is TRBJ1-2, the V gene TRBV28, with 7 bases fitting TRBD1. The CDR3 contains 13 residues. With V trimmed by 7 bases and J by 2 bases, 4 bases remained unmatched. In germline, CDR1 is MDHEN, CDR2 SYDVKM. The chain's CDR3 is CASTKGQNYGYTF. The CDR3 DNA sequence: TGTGCCAGCACCAAGGGACAGAACTATGGCTACACCTTC.

This CDR3 is CASSLPFPGSYGYTF. The CDR3 coding sequence is TGTGCCAGCAGCTTACCTTTTCCGGGGTCCTATGGCTACACCTTC. V usage is TRBV11-2 and J usage is TRBJ1-2; D is unclear. The V end lost 2 bases, the J end lost 4 bases, and 14 bases lay between the germline ends. Germline CDR1 SGHAT, CDR2 FQNNGV. This CDR3 region has 15 residues.

The V call is TRBV5-6, the J call TRBJ1-5; D may be TRBD1 (5 bases). Germline loops: CDR1 SGHDT, CDR2 YYEEEE. The CDR3 length is 14 residues. V dropped 0 bases and J dropped 3 bases, with 7 bases sitting between them. The CDR3 protein is CASSLEGLNQPQHF. CDR3 nucleotide sequence: TGTGCCAGCAGCTTGGAGGGGCTCAATCAGCCCCAGCATTTT.

The chain has TRBV5-4 and TRBJ2-2; TRBD2 matches 9 bases. CDR3 length equals 16 residues. Germline loops: CDR1 SGHNT, CDR2 YYREEE (reference sequence). Trimming removed 4 bases from V and 0 bases from J; junction bases left unmatched: 4. In nucleotides, the CDR3 is TGTGCCAGCAGCACCGGGACTAGCACGAACACCGGGGAGCTGTTTTTT. It specifies CASSTGTSTNTGELFF. The full variable domain, completed using reference TRBV5-4 and TRBJ2-2, is ETGVTQSPTHLIKTRGQQVTLRCSSQSGHNTVSWYQQALGQGPQFIFQYYREEENGRGNFPPRFSGLQFPNYSSELNVNALELDDSALYLCASSTGTSTNTGELFFGEGSRLTVL.

There are a few counts of this clone. The V call is TRBV11-3, the J call TRBJ2-2; a possible D gene is TRBD1 (6 bases). Germline V gene data show CDR1 as SGHNT and CDR2 as YENEEA. V dropped 6 bases and J dropped 3 bases, with 11 bases sitting between them. This CDR3 has 14 residues. CDR3 amino acids: CASSAGDYTGELFF. The CDR3 nucleotides read TGTGCCAGCAGTGCAGGGGATTACACCGGGGAGCTGTTTTTT.

This sequence joins TRBV19 and TRBJ1-6; 8 bases agree with TRBD1. Germline values: CDR1 LNHDA, CDR2 SQIVND (reference sequence). J was trimmed by 10 bases and V by 5 bases; bases with no gene match: 10. The CDR3 runs to 15 residues. The CDR3 here is CASSSPGGRGSPLHF. The CDR3 coding sequence is TGTGCCAGTAGTTCCCCAGGGGGCAGGGGGTCACCCCTCCACTTT.

J is TRBJ1-2 and V is TRBV10-3; TRBD1 agrees at 9 bases. This CDR3 is 14 amino acids long. Germline assignment: CDR1 ENHRY and CDR2 SYGVKD. V was clipped by 7 bases and J by 1 base; unmatched bases: 4. CDR3: CAITGTGFNYGYTF. In DNA, the CDR3 is TGTGCCATCACTGGGACAGGGTTTAACTATGGCTACACCTTC.

The rearrangement links TRBV5-1 to TRBJ1-1; TRBD1 agrees at 9 bases. Unmatched junction bases numbered 7, after V lost 4 bases and J lost 0 bases. CDR1 SGHRS and CDR2 YFSETQ come from the germline V gene. CDR3 length: 16 residues. The CDR3 sequence: CASSPGTGLMNTEAFF. The DNA for the CDR3 is TGCGCCAGCAGCCCGGGGACAGGGTTGATGAACACTGAAGCTTTCTTT.

V gene TRBV2 combines with J gene TRBJ2-1; TRBD1 is a possible D gene (6 bases). Germline lookup yields CDR1 SNHLY and CDR2 FYNNEI. The CDR3 contains 16 residues. V gave up 1 base and J gave up 1 base, with 11 bases separating them. The CDR3 DNA sequence: TGTGCCAGCAGTGAAGTGGGGGCTGGGTCCTACAATGAGCAGTTCTTC. Its translation is CASSEVGAGSYNEQFF.

The chain has TRBV3-1 (or the pseudogene TRBV3-2) and TRBJ2-1, with 8 nucleotides matching TRBD2. The CDR3 extends over 14 amino acids. The germline V gene has CDR1 LGHDT and CDR2 YNNKEL (reference sequence). J gave up 9 bases and V 4 bases, and 8 bases lay outside the gene matches. DNA of the CDR3: TGTGCCAGCAGCCCTCTATCCGGGGGGGGTGAGCAGTTCTTC. This sequence encodes CASSPLSGGGEQFF.

V and J are TRBV10-2 and TRBJ1-4; D gene unclear. The CDR3 has 14 residues. The V end was cut by 2 bases, the J end by 8 bases, with 12 bases between. Germline loops: CDR1 WSHSY, CDR2 SAAADI. CDR3 amino acids: CASSETRKSEKLFF. The CDR3 DNA reads TGCGCCAGCAGTGAGACGCGGAAGAGCGAAAAACTGTTTTTT.

V is TRBV5-1 and J is TRBJ1-2; 7 bases fit TRBD1. The V and J ends lost 2 bases and 6 bases, in that order; junction bases with no gene match: 4. In germline, CDR1 is SGHRS, CDR2 YFSETQ. The CDR3 contains 13 residues. The CDR3 region has the DNA TGCGCCAGCAGCTTAGGGACAGATCATGGCTACACCTTC. The encoded protein is CASSLGTDHGYTF.

The sample holds one count of this clone. This chain links TRBV2 with TRBJ2-5, with a possible D match to TRBD2 (7 bases). With 1 base removed from V and 5 bases from J, the gap between germline ends came to 14 bases. In germline, CDR1 is SNHLY, CDR2 FYNNEI. This CDR3 comprises 15 residues. CDR3 protein: CASSEDRGAFETQYF. The DNA of the CDR3 is TGTGCCAGCAGTGAAGACCGGGGGGCATTTGAGACCCAGTACTTC. Full variable domain (outside the CDR3, taken from reference TRBV2 and TRBJ2-5): EPEVTQTPSHQVTQMGQEVILRCVPISNHLYFYWYRQILGQKVEFLVSFYNNEISEKSEIFDDQFSVERPDGSNFTLKIRSTKLEDSAMYFCASSEDRGAFETQYFGPGTRLLVL.

A few counts support this clone. The CDR3 loop reads CASSTKPGQGNYGYTF. The CDR3 DNA follows: TGTGCCAGTAGTACTAAACCCGGACAGGGAAACTATGGCTACACCTTC. The chain couples TRBV19 to TRBJ1-2, with 8 bases lining up with TRBD1. Germline V gives CDR1 LNHDA, CDR2 SQIVND (reference sequence). The CDR3 is 16 residues long. Unmatched junction bases numbered 9, after V lost 4 bases and J lost 2 bases.